Following are 19 T cell receptor beta chains from one sample sequenced in a study of blood T cell repertoires in COVID-19. Assay used: immunoSEQ multiplex PCR; TCRdb lists only in-frame clones, some missing. This table holds approximately 130,000 clones, around 82% found once. The sequenced sample consisted of peripheral blood. These receptors originate from a man older than 75 with active or convalescent COVID-19.

The V and J genes are TRBV24-1 and TRBJ1-4; weak D call: TRBD1 (5 bases). CDR1 and CDR2 (germline): KGHDR, SFDVKD. V gave up 7 bases and J gave up 8 bases, with 16 bases separating them. The CDR3 sequence is 14 residues long. CDR3 nucleotides: TGTGCCACCAGAAAGATGCGGGGGGACGAAAAACTGTTTTTT. It translates to CATRKMRGDEKLFF.

The V and J genes are TRBV19 and TRBJ1-2; weak D call: TRBD1 (6 bases). Per germline, CDR1 LNHDA and CDR2 SQIVND (reference sequence). The CDR3 totals 14 residues. V lost 1 base, J lost 1 base, and 7 bases lay in between. The CDR3 DNA reads as TGTGCCAGTAGTATAGGGACAGATAACTATGGCTACACCTTC. It translates to CASSIGTDNYGYTF.

The chain carries TRBV7-9 and TRBJ2-5, with a weak D call TRBD1 (6 bases). The CDR3 is 15 amino acids. Germline V gives CDR1 SEHNR, CDR2 FQNEAQ (reference sequence). The ends were cut back, 6 bases at V and 1 base at J, with 15 bases in the middle. CDR3 DNA sequence: TGTGCCAGCAGTCCCACCCTGGGGGCCCAAGAGACCCAGTACTTC. This gives the protein CASSPTLGAQETQYF.

CDR3 nucleotides: TGTGCCAGCAGCTTGGGACGGACAGGATCTGCAACTAATGAAAAACTGTTTTTT. Its protein product is CASSLGRTGSATNEKLFF. J is TRBJ1-4 and V is TRBV5-4; 7 bases fit TRBD1. J gave up 0 bases and V 0 bases, and 8 bases lay outside the gene matches. The CDR3 is 18 amino acids. The germline V gene encodes CDR1 SGHNT and CDR2 YYREEE (reference sequence).

The chain combines TRBV18 with TRBJ1-6, with D possibly TRBD1 on 5 matching bases. Trimming pared 6 bases from V and 7 bases from J, leaving 19 bases between. The CDR3 runs 16 residues. From germline, CDR1 is KGHSH and CDR2 LQKENI. The chain's CDR3 is CASSSSGQGRNSPLHF. In DNA, the CDR3 is TGTGCCAGCTCTTCTTCCGGGCAGGGCAGGAATTCACCCCTCCACTTT.

The V and J genes are TRBV19 and TRBJ1-6; the match to TRBD1 covers 11 bases. J lost 7 bases, V lost 8 bases, and 10 bases had no gene match. Germline lookup yields CDR1 LNHDA and CDR2 SQIVND (reference sequence). The CDR3 has 16 residues. CDR3 nucleotide sequence: TGTGCCAGTTCCCAGGCCCGGGACAGGGGGAATTCACCCCTCCACTTT. It codes for CASSQARDRGNSPLHF.

The chain joins TRBV21-1 to TRBJ1-3; no DNA check was done on the table's D call, TRBD1. TRBV21-1 has pseudogene status. The CDR3 loop spans 16 amino acids. The CDR3 DNA follows: TGTGCCAGCAGGGCCTTTGTACAACACGCACGAAACACCATATATTTT. The encoded protein is CASRAFVQHARNTIYF.

The DNA of the CDR3 is TGCGCCAGCAGCCAGGTTACAGGGGGCGCGGGCGGGGAGCTGTTTTTT. Protein: CASSQVTGGAGGELFF. V and J are TRBV4-3 and TRBJ2-2, with 9 bases lining up with TRBD1. Germline V gene sequence: CDR1 LGHNA, CDR2 YSLEER. V gave up 3 bases and J gave up 7 bases; unmatched junction bases: 9. The CDR3 has 16 residues.

V and J are TRBV24-1 and TRBJ2-1, with 8 bases matching TRBD2. V shed 4 bases, J shed 8 bases, and the junction held 9 bases outside the gene matches. This CDR3 is 15 amino acids long. Germline loops: CDR1 KGHDR, CDR2 SFDVKD. For the CDR3, the DNA is TGTGCCACCAGTGAAGCCGGGACTAGGCTCGATGAGCAGTTCTTC. Translated, it gives CATSEAGTRLDEQFF.

This chain uses TRBV10-3 with TRBJ2-5; possibly TRBD2 for D (5 bases). This CDR3 spans 18 amino acids. Germline-derived CDR1 and CDR2 are ENHRY and SYGVKD. V gave up 0 bases and J gave up 0 bases, with 17 bases separating them. For the CDR3, the DNA is TGTGCCATCAGTGAGTCTAAGGGCGCTAGCAGGTACCAAGAGACCCAGTACTTC. Translation: CAISESKGASRYQETQYF.

The chain is built from TRBV5-3 and TRBJ2-7; D uncertain. TRBV5-3 is assigned to the ORF class and has an uncertain function. This CDR3 is 15 amino acids long. The V gene lost 2 bases and the J gene lost 5 bases, with 17 bases spanning the gap. CDR3 nucleotide sequence: TGTGCCAGAAGCTTAAATCTAACAGTAACCCACGAGCAGTACTTC. Translated, it gives CARSLNLTVTHEQYF.

The chain is built from TRBV27 and TRBJ1-2; TRBD1 might be the D (5 bases). The CDR3 totals 17 residues. Germline V CDR1 and CDR2: MNHEY, SMNVEV (reference sequence). V gave up 5 bases and J gave up 1 base, with 20 bases separating them. CDR3 region: CASSRVPPGELNYGYTF. The CDR3 DNA reads as TGTGCCAGCAGTCGGGTTCCCCCGGGGGAACTTAACTATGGCTACACCTTC.

The chain couples TRBV7-8 to TRBJ1-5; a weak D match, TRBD1 (5 bases). CDR3 length: 15 residues. The V gene's germline CDR1 is SGHVS and CDR2 FQNEAQ. V was cut by 1 base and J by 5 bases, with 12 bases left in between. DNA for the CDR3: TGTGCCAGCAGCTTAGAGTGGCAGGGATATCAGCCCCAGCATTTT. Amino acids: CASSLEWQGYQPQHF.

This clone was counted only a few times. The chain has TRBV21-1 and TRBJ1-2; the table's TRBD1 call for D was not verified on the DNA. TRBV21-1 is reported as a pseudogene. The CDR3 is made up of 12 amino acids. This CDR3 reads CASPGTPYGYTF. CDR3 DNA sequence: TGTGCCAGCCCCGGGACACCATATGGCTACACCTTC.

The chain links TRBV11-2 to TRBJ2-1, with 7 nucleotides matching TRBD2. The length of the CDR3 is 15 residues. Germline assignment: CDR1 SGHAT and CDR2 FQNNGV. Unmatched junction bases numbered 7, after V lost 1 base and J lost 7 bases. CDR3 residues: CASSLGGPGGNEQFF. DNA of the CDR3: TGTGCCAGCAGCTTAGGGGGACCCGGGGGGAATGAGCAGTTCTTC. The complete variable domain, with remaining parts taken from reference TRBV11-2 and TRBJ2-1, reads EAGVAQSPRYKIIEKRQSVAFWCNPISGHATLYWYQQILGQGPKLLIQFQNNGVVDDSQLPKDRFSAERLKGVDSTLKIQPAKLEDSAVYLCASSLGGPGGNEQFFGPGTRLTVL.

The gene calls are TRBV7-2 and TRBJ2-2, with 9 bases identical to TRBD2. CDR1 and CDR2 (germline): SGHTA, FQGNSA. V dropped 4 bases and J dropped 7; count of bases not matched to a gene: 10. This CDR3 has 16 amino acids. As DNA, the CDR3 is TGTGCCAGCAGCTCCATTAGCGGGGGCTACAACGGGGAGCTGTTTTTT. Encoded protein: CASSSISGGYNGELFF.

The V call is TRBV15, the J call TRBJ2-3, with 7 bases matching TRBD2. V lost 10 bases and J lost 6; bases outside the gene matches: 13. CDR1 and CDR2 (germline): LNHNV, YYDKDF (reference sequence). The CDR3 is made up of 14 amino acids. CDR3: CAITKRGREDTQYF. The CDR3 coding sequence is TGTGCCATCACAAAGCGGGGCCGCGAGGATACGCAGTATTTT.

A remark on this clone: In the same sample, other DNA sequences code for this CDR3. This sequence joins TRBV18 and TRBJ2-3; TRBD2 agrees at 10 bases. This CDR3 contains 16 residues. The germline V gene encodes CDR1 KGHSH and CDR2 LQKENI. After removal of 0 bases from V and 1 base from J, the junction contained 1 base not matched to a gene. Written as DNA, the CDR3 is TGTGCCAGCTCACCACCGCTAGCGGGAGGCACAGATACGCAGTATTTT. Its translation is CASSPPLAGGTDTQYF.

This clone was counted a few times. V usage is TRBV7-2 and J usage is TRBJ1-2, with D uncertain. The CDR3 contains 14 residues. Looked up from germline, CDR1 is SGHTA and CDR2 is FQGNSA. Trimming pared 7 bases from V and 6 bases from J, leaving 18 bases between. The CDR3 sequence is CASTPSAGLNGYTF. The CDR3 nucleotides are TGTGCCAGCACCCCGTCGGCAGGTCTTAATGGCTACACCTTC.